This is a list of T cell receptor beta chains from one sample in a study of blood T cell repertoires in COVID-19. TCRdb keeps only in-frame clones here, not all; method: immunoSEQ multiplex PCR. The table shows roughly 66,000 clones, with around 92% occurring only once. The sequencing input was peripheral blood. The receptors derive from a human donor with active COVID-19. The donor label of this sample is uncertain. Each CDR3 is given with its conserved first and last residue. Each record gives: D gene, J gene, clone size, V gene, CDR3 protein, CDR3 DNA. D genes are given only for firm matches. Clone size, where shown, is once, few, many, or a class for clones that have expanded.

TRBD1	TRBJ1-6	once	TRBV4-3	CASSQEITHRGASPLHF	TGCGCCAGCAGCCAAGAGATAACCCACAGGGGGGCCTCACCCCTCCACTTT
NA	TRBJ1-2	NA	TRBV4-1	CASSQDRLGARGYTF	TGCGCCAGCAGCCAAGATCGGTTAGGGGCGCGGGGCTACACCTTC
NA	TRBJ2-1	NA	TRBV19	CASSIESGNEQFF	TGTGCCAGTAGTATAGAATCAGGCAATGAGCAGTTCTTC
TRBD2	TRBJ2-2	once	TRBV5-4	CASKRLAGANTGELFF	TGTGCCAGCAAGAGGTTAGCGGGAGCGAACACCGGGGAGCTGTTTTTT
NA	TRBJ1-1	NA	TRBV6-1	CASSERGRSNTEAFF	TGTGCCAGCAGTGAACGGGGGAGATCGAACACTGAAGCTTTCTTT
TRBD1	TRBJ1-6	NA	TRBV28	CASSSQGNNNSPLHF	TGTGCCAGCAGTTCACAGGGGAATAATAATTCACCCCTCCACTTT
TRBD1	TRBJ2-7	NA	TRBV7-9	CASSLGTGVYEQYF	TGTGCCAGCAGCTTAGGGACAGGAGTCTACGAGCAGTACTTC
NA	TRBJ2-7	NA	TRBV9	CASRRSRRSYEQYF	TGTGCCAGCAGAAGGAGTCGACGCTCCTACGAGCAGTACTTC
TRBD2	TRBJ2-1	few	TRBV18	CASSFLPGLASNEQFF	TGTGCCAGCTCGTTCCTTCCGGGACTAGCTTCAAATGAGCAGTTCTTC
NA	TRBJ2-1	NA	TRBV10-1	CASSESTGFGSNEQFF	TGCGCCAGCAGTGAGTCGACGGGCTTCGGGAGCAATGAGCAGTTCTTC
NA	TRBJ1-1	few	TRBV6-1	CASSEGAHTEAFF	TGTGCCAGCAGTGAAGGGGCACACACTGAAGCTTTCTTT
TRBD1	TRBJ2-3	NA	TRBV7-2	CASSSTGTGRADTQYF	TGTGCCAGCAGCTCCACCGGGACAGGGAGGGCAGATACGCAGTATTTT
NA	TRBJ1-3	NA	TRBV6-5	CASSSGKVGNTIYF	TGTGCCAGCAGTTCAGGGAAGGTGGGAAACACCATATATTTT
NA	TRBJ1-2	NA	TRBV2	CASSSPGHGNYGYTF	TGTGCCAGCAGTTCGCCGGGACATGGGAACTATGGCTACACCTTC
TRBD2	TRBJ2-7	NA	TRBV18	CASSPPSGVHEQYF	TGTGCCAGCTCACCACCCAGCGGGGTTCACGAGCAGTACTTC
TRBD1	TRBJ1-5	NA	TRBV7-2	CASSGAGGNQPQHF	TGTGCCAGCAGCGGCGCAGGGGGCAACCAGCCCCAGCATTTT
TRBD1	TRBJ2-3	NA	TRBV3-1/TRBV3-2	CASSRTGLTDTQYF	TGTGCCAGCAGCCGGACAGGGTTAACAGATACGCAGTATTTT
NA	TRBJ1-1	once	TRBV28	CASIPFPLLNTEAFF	TGTGCCAGCATCCCCTTCCCCCTTTTGAACACTGAAGCTTTCTTT
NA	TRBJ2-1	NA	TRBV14	CASSQVAGSYNEQFF	TGTGCCAGCAGCCAAGTTGCGGGCTCCTACAATGAGCAGTTCTTC
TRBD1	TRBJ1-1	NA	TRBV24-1	CATSKGGDNANTEAFF	TGTGCCACCAGTAAAGGGGGCGATAACGCGAACACTGAAGCTTTCTTT
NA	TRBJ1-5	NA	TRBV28	CASSFTQNQPQHF	TGTGCCAGCAGTTTTACACAGAATCAGCCCCAGCATTTT
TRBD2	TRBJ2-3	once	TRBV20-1	CSASGTSGNTDTQYF	TGCAGTGCTAGTGGGACTAGCGGGAATACAGATACGCAGTATTTT
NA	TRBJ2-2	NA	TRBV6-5	CASSYPGLNTGELFF	TGTGCCAGCAGTTACCCGGGTCTGAACACCGGGGAGCTGTTTTTT
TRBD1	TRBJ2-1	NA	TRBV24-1	CATSEHRGLGSYNEQFF	TGTGCCACCAGTGAACACAGGGGGCTGGGATCCTACAATGAGCAGTTCTTC
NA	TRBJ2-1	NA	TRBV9	CASSVGPSGGDEQFF	TGTGCCAGCAGCGTAGGTCCCAGCGGAGGAGATGAGCAGTTCTTC
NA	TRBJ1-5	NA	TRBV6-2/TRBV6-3	CASSPWGQGRYSNQPQHF	TGTGCCAGCAGCCCCTGGGGCCAGGGGCGGTATAGCAATCAGCCCCAGCATTTT
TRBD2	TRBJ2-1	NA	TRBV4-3	CASSPVGSGRNEQFF	TGCGCCAGCAGCCCCGTTGGTAGCGGGAGGAATGAGCAGTTCTTC
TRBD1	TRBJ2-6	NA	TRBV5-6	CASSSRGTGSGANVLTF	TGTGCCAGCAGCTCGCGGGGGACAGGGTCCGGGGCCAACGTCCTGACTTTC
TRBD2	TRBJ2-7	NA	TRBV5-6	CASSRLAGKVYEQYF	TGTGCCAGCAGCCGTCTAGCGGGAAAGGTCTACGAGCAGTACTTC
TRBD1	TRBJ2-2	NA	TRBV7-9	CASSSGTGLYTGELFF	TGTGCCAGCAGCTCCGGGACAGGGTTGTACACCGGGGAGCTGTTTTTT
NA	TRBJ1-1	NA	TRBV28	CASSLWRPSSEAFF	TGTGCCAGCAGTTTATGGAGGCCGAGTAGTGAAGCTTTCTTT
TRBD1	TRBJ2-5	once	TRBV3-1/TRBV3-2	CASSLGTGRETQYF	TGTGCCAGCAGCCTTGGGACAGGGAGAGAGACCCAGTACTTC
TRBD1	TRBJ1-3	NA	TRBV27	CASSVDRASGNTIYF	TGTGCCAGCAGTGTAGACAGGGCCTCTGGAAACACCATATATTTT
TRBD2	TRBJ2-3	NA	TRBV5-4	CASSSGLAGRKDTQYF	TGTGCCAGCAGCTCAGGACTAGCGGGGCGTAAAGATACGCAGTATTTT
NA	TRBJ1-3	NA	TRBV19	CASSPLDGGSGNTIYF	TGTGCCAGTAGTCCCCTGGACGGAGGCTCTGGAAACACCATATATTTT
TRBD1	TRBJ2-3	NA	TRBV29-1	CSVATGTDGDTQYF	TGCAGCGTGGCGACAGGGACAGACGGAGATACGCAGTATTTT
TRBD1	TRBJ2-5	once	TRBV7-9	CASSFLQGWETQYF	TGTGCCAGCAGCTTCCTACAGGGGTGGGAGACCCAGTACTTC
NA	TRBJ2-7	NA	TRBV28	CASSPTAGQISHEQYF	TGTGCCAGCAGTCCAACCGCGGGACAGATAAGCCACGAGCAGTACTTC
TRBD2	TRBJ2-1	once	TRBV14	CASSQDRGRVDNEQFF	TGTGCCAGCAGCCAAGATCGCGGGAGGGTCGACAATGAGCAGTTCTTC